This is a list of T cell receptor beta chains from one sample in a study of blood T cell repertoires in COVID-19. The assay was immunoSEQ multiplex PCR, and TCRdb's table has in-frame clones only and misses some. The data show around 100,000 clones, with more than 70% seen just once and 10% to 15% held by the top ten. The sequenced material came from peripheral blood. These receptors were taken from a human donor in a cohort sampled during active COVID-19. The CDR3 runs from the conserved cysteine through the conserved F or W. The D gene is left open where the match is weak. Some rows mark clone size as missing; the rest say once, few, many or name a class of expanded clone.

abundance,v_gene,d_gene,j_gene,CDR3nt,CDR3aa
few,TRBV3-1/TRBV3-2,.,TRBJ1-3,TGTGCCAGCAGCCAAACTCCGTCTGGAAACACCATATATTTT,CASSQTPSGNTIYF
.,TRBV14,TRBD2,TRBJ2-3,TGTGCCAGCAGCCACAACTCGGGGGGAAACACAGATACGCAGTATTTT,CASSHNSGGNTDTQYF
.,TRBV30,.,TRBJ1-3,TGTGCCGCCGGCAGGGGACATTTT,CAAGRGHF
.,TRBV5-1,TRBD2,TRBJ2-1,TGCGCCAGCAGCTTGTCGGGACTAGCGGGGGGGAATGAGCAGTTCTTC,CASSLSGLAGGNEQFF
.,TRBV4-3,.,TRBJ2-3,TGCGCCAGCAGCCAAGAGTTGGTTTTAGTCTGGGATACGCAGTATTTT,CASSQELVLVWDTQYF
.,TRBV5-6,TRBD1,TRBJ1-5,TGTGCCAGCAGCTTGTGGGACAGGGTCTCGAATCAGCCCCAGCATTTT,CASSLWDRVSNQPQHF
.,TRBV12-3/TRBV12-4,.,TRBJ2-7,TGTGCCAGCAGGTCAGGGTTCCACGAGCAGTACTTC,CASRSGFHEQYF
.,TRBV9,TRBD2,TRBJ2-1,TGTGCCAGCAGCGTAGTGGGTCGGGCGGGGGATTACAATGAGCAGTTCTTC,CASSVVGRAGDYNEQFF
.,TRBV6-2/TRBV6-3,TRBD2,TRBJ2-5,TGTGCCAGCAGTTCGGGGGGAGAGACCCAGTACTTC,CASSSGGETQYF
.,TRBV18,.,TRBJ1-5,TGTGCCAGCTCAAGGGGGGGAGGTCAGCCCCAGCATTTT,CASSRGGGQPQHF
.,TRBV19,.,TRBJ2-2,TGTGCCAGTAGTCCCAGTATGGCCGGGGAGCTGTTTTTT,CASSPSMAGELFF
.,TRBV25-1,TRBD2,TRBJ2-2,TGTGCCAGCAGTCACCTCGGACTAGCGGGAGTTGGCGGGGAGCTGTTTTTT,CASSHLGLAGVGGELFF
.,TRBV7-9,TRBD1,TRBJ2-7,TGTGCCAGCAGCAGTACCGGGACAGGGGGAGACGAGCAGTACTTC,CASSSTGTGGDEQYF
once,TRBV2,.,TRBJ1-1,TGTGCCAGCACCCCCGCCCCCCGAGTTAACACTGAAGCTTTCTTT,CASTPAPRVNTEAFF
.,TRBV3-1/TRBV3-2,.,TRBJ1-1,TGTGCCAGCAGCCACGGGGCTGAAGCTTTCTTT,CASSHGAEAFF
.,TRBV6-2/TRBV6-3,.,TRBJ2-4,TGTGCCAGCAGTTTTCGGCTGAGGGCAGGGGAAAACATTCAGTACTTC,CASSFRLRAGENIQYF
once,TRBV6-1,TRBD1,TRBJ1-2,TGTGCCAGCAGTGGGGGGACAGGGAGTTTGATCAGGGGCTACACCTTC,CASSGGTGSLIRGYTF
few,TRBV6-5,.,TRBJ1-6,TGTGCCAGCAGTTCTGACAGCCTCTATAATTCACCCCTCCACTTT,CASSSDSLYNSPLHF
.,TRBV6-6,.,TRBJ1-6,TGTGCCAGCACCCAACAGGCCCTGCCTCCGTCCCTCCACTTT,CASTQQALPPSLHF
.,TRBV2,.,TRBJ2-7,TGTGCCAGCAGTGAAGCACCAGACCAGGGGAACGAGCAGTACTTC,CASSEAPDQGNEQYF
.,TRBV7-2,TRBD2,TRBJ2-3,TGTGCCAGCAGCCGCGTAGCGGGGGCCTACACAGATACGCAGTATTTT,CASSRVAGAYTDTQYF
few,TRBV18,.,TRBJ2-1,TGTGCCAGCTCACCATTCCAGTCAGGGGACAATGAGCAGTTCTTC,CASSPFQSGDNEQFF
.,TRBV6-2/TRBV6-3,.,TRBJ1-1,TGTGCCAGCAGTTACTCGTATCTTCCTGAAGCTTTCTTT,CASSYSYLPEAFF
.,TRBV3-1/TRBV3-2,.,TRBJ2-1,TGTGCCAGCAGCCACCCCGGGTACAATGAGCAGTTCTTC,CASSHPGYNEQFF
.,TRBV9,.,TRBJ2-2,TGTGCCAGCAGCGTAGAAAGGGTGGGACTCGGGGAGCTGTTTTTT,CASSVERVGLGELFF
.,TRBV20-1,.,TRBJ2-7,TGCAGTGCCAGCCGACAGAGCGAGCAGTACTTC,CSASRQSEQYF
.,TRBV5-1,TRBD2,TRBJ2-7,TGCGCCAGCAGCTTGGGGGCTAGCGGGAAGGGGGTCGAGCAGTACTTC,CASSLGASGKGVEQYF
once,TRBV7-2,TRBD2,TRBJ2-3,TGTGCCAGCAGCTTTCCTAGCGGGAGAGCAGATACGCAGTATTTT,CASSFPSGRADTQYF